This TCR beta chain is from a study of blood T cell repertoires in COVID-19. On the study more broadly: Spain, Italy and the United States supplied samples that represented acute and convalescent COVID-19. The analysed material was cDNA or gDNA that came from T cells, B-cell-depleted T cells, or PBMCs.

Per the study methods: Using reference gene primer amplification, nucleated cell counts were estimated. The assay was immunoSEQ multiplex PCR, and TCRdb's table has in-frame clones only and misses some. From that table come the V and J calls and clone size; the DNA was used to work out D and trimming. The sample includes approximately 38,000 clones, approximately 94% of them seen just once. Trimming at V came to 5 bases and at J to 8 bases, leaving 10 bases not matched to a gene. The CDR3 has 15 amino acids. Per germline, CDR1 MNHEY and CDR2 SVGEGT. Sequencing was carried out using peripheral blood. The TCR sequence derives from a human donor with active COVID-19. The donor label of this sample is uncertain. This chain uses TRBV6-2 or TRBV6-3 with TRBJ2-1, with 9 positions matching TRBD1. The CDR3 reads CASSTQGAHVDEQFF. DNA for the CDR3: TGTGCCAGCAGTACACAGGGGGCGCACGTCGATGAGCAGTTCTTC.